Included here is one TCR beta chain sequence, with context. The specificity of this receptor is unknown. No much larger clone exists at a distance of one base, and base qualities are not known. TCRbeta CDR3 regions were amplified from genomic DNA using the immunoSEQ Assay, a bias-controlled multiplex PCR. Per the source publication's procedure: The number of nucleated cells in each sample was estimated by amplification of reference gene primers within the assay. To quantify the absolute abundance of each unique TCRbeta CDR3 rearrangement, sequence reads were collapsed and filtered. For each sample, productive Simpson clonality was calculated as the square root of Simpson's diversity index across productive rearrangements. TCRdb stores this immuneACCESS table with in-frame sequences only. Part of the clones is absent; in the studies checked, under half of the shortfall reflects unresolved V genes, and no reason is known for the rest. V and J calls and clone size are as listed in that table; D and trimming were resolved from the DNA. Counted in this sample were 470,000 or so clones; around 90% of them appeared once. The biggest ten clones account for just under 2% of the sample.

Inclusive of the bounding cysteine and phenylalanine, the CDR3 is 16 residues long. CDR3 DNA is the only sequence kept; it has 48 bases, read in frame from the first base. V trim: 1 base; J trim: 4 bases; unmatched bases: 8. CDR1 and CDR2, per the germline V gene, are SGHNT and YENEEA. These data originate in a study of blood T cell repertoires in COVID-19 (dated by TCRdb to the early 2020s). About the investigation overall: Samples from collaborators originated in the United States, Italy and Spain and spanned both the acute and convalescent phases of COVID-19. The samples were drawn from two sources: the first 160 participants of the ongoing ImmuneRACE study, and 950 to 1,500 subjects contributed by 6 global collaborators. The material from the prospective study consisted of cDNA or gDNA derived from T cells, B-cell-depleted T cells, or PBMCs. Where available, HLA class I and class II types were obtained from metadata supplied by the sample provider rather than from assay-based typing. Sample metadata almost always included a de-identified subject ID, COVID-19 status, age in years and sex. The repertoires were released in a freely available public database meant as a resource for research on the immune response to SARS-CoV-2. The dataset comprised deeply sampled blood TCRbeta repertoires from subjects exposed to, actively infected with, or recovered from COVID-19. Broader findings and caveats from the paper: Clinical and demographic metadata were provided uncurated, with the amount varying by source and participant.

In the prospective study, participants were about 18 to 100 years old, resided in about two dozen geographic areas of the United States, and were enrolled through a virtual design. Cohort assignment in the prospective study relied on participant-reported clinical history from a screening survey and a study questionnaire. In the prospective study, mobile phlebotomists collected whole blood, serum and a nasopharyngeal or oropharyngeal swab from each participant. Prospective study participants could optionally give additional blood draws and questionnaires over an approximately 2-month period. Before DNA extraction, blood samples from the prospective study were shipped at room temperature or frozen.

The clonotype comes from a woman aged 18-30 years with acute COVID-19. The V and J segments used are TRBV11-3 and TRBJ2-5, and 8 junctional nucleotides match TRBD1. The sequenced sample was PBMCs or T cells enriched from blood (not recorded which). Here is the DNA: TGTGCCAGCAGCTTAGTTGGGGCAGGGGGCGGAGAGACCCAGTACTTC. Its protein is CASSLVGAGGGETQYF.